These T cell receptor beta chains were read from a single sample in a study of cytotoxic CD8 clonotypes in ibrutinib-treated CLL. Using immunoSEQ multiplex PCR, the repertoire was profiled, and TCRdb retains in-frame clones only, with some absent. The sample consists of a few hundred thousand clones, less than 75% of them appearing once. The sequencing here drew on PBMCs, taken after 24 months of ibrutinib treatment. Receptors originate from a human donor with chronic lymphocytic leukemia. Both conserved end residues are part of each CDR3. The order of the fields is V gene, D gene, J gene, CDR3 protein. A D gene is named only where the DNA matches it firmly.

>TRBV19|NA|TRBJ1-3
CASTSRGGNRDTIYF
>TRBV6-1|NA|TRBJ1-1
CASSEWHENTEAFF
>TRBV6-5|NA|TRBJ2-7
CASSYRDQNYEQYF
>TRBV10-3|TRBD2|TRBJ2-3
CAISEGASGSSTDTQYF
>TRBV11-2|NA|TRBJ2-4
CASSLGGGNIQYF
>TRBV4-1|TRBD2|TRBJ2-3
CASRGEQSTDTQYF
>TRBV13|TRBD1|TRBJ1-5
CASSFGQGSQPQHF
>TRBV5-1|NA|TRBJ2-2
CASKTGLNTGELFF
>TRBV2|TRBD2|TRBJ2-3
CASRATSGSTDTQYF
>TRBV6-6|NA|TRBJ2-5
CASSGALETQYF
>TRBV5-1|NA|TRBJ2-2
CASSYDRTTGELFF
>TRBV10-3|NA|TRBJ1-4
CAISEFGGLEEKLFF
>TRBV6-4|NA|TRBJ1-5
CASSEMWDQPQHF
>TRBV6-5|NA|TRBJ1-1
CASSLKGKNTEAFF
>TRBV7-3|NA|TRBJ2-7
CASSPAESYEQYF
>TRBV28|NA|TRBJ2-7
CASRPGNRPVEQYF
>TRBV5-1|NA|TRBJ1-5
CASSLAQNQPQHF
>TRBV27|NA|TRBJ1-5
CASSSTATLNQPQHF
>TRBV5-6|NA|TRBJ1-2
CASSLGFGGWGYTF
>TRBV6-5|TRBD1|TRBJ2-7
CASSTPPTGTYEQYF
>TRBV15|TRBD2|TRBJ2-7
CATSRTSGVSYEQYF
>TRBV4-2|NA|TRBJ1-3
CASSQLSGSDGNTIYF
>TRBV28|NA|TRBJ1-5
CASSSTRPQHF
>TRBV2|NA|TRBJ2-7
CASRGFLLSYEQYF
>TRBV6-6|TRBD2|TRBJ2-3
CASSLGSGVSDTQYF
>TRBV29-1|NA|TRBJ2-1
CSVDAGNEQFF
>TRBV14|NA|TRBJ2-2
CASSQDLPGANTGELFF
>TRBV11-3|NA|TRBJ2-1
CASKGERGNEQFF
>TRBV19|NA|TRBJ2-7
CASSISGNSYEQYF
>TRBV9|NA|TRBJ2-1
CASSVETPNEQFF
>TRBV5-1|NA|TRBJ2-3
CASSFHRDQRAGTDTQYF
>TRBV7-3|TRBD2|TRBJ2-1
CASSYSGDAYNEQFF
>TRBV7-6|NA|TRBJ2-1
CASSLTWGVASYNEQFF
>TRBV6-6|NA|TRBJ2-7
CASSYGRNREQYF
>TRBV5-6|TRBD1|TRBJ1-1
CASSSGQKNTEAFF
>TRBV28|TRBD1|TRBJ1-5
CASSSPGGGKQPQHF
>TRBV7-7|TRBD1|TRBJ2-1
CASSEGQGGYNEQFF
>TRBV29-1|TRBD2|TRBJ2-1
CSVLGAGGEQFF
>TRBV7-8|NA|TRBJ1-4
CASSPGATNEKLFF
>TRBV15|TRBD1|TRBJ1-4
CATSSRDRGEKLFF